A selection of T cell receptor beta chains follows, all from one sample in a study of cytomegalovirus exposure and HLA in healthy donors. Profiling relied on immunoSEQ multiplex PCR, and the TCRdb table lists in-frame clones only, not all of them. The data hold roughly 200,000 clones, with around 78% observed a single time. Sequencing was done on a sample of PBMCs. Source of these receptors: a man aged 25 to 40 in good health and CMV-seronegative. CDR3s include the opening cysteine and the closing phenylalanine or tryptophan.

J gene: TRBJ1-3
V gene: TRBV6-1
CDR3 protein: CASSELASGNTIYF

J gene: TRBJ2-5
V gene: TRBV28
CDR3 protein: CASSPRPGTSGRVRKETQYF

J gene: TRBJ1-2
V gene: TRBV10-3
CDR3 protein: CAISGVIVLAGIRGYTF

J gene: TRBJ2-1
V gene: TRBV25-1
CDR3 protein: CASSELGSGRAVNEQFF

J gene: TRBJ1-1
V gene: TRBV7-9
CDR3 protein: CASSRQGPEAFF

J gene: TRBJ2-1
V gene: TRBV5-1
CDR3 protein: CASSFSGPMGEQFF

J gene: TRBJ1-1
V gene: TRBV6-5
CDR3 protein: CASSYSPGQGEAFF

J gene: TRBJ2-5
V gene: TRBV7-2
CDR3 protein: CASSLALAGALQETQYF

J gene: TRBJ2-7
V gene: TRBV28
CDR3 protein: CASSAPGQGPYEQYF

J gene: TRBJ1-1
V gene: TRBV19
CDR3 protein: CASSFRTGSTEAFF

J gene: TRBJ1-1
V gene: TRBV15
CDR3 protein: CATSRQGFGTEAFF

J gene: TRBJ2-1
V gene: TRBV5-1
CDR3 protein: CASGGTGGFNEQFF

J gene: TRBJ2-7
V gene: TRBV7-9
CDR3 protein: CASSLVSGGHYEQYF

J gene: TRBJ1-1
V gene: TRBV7-3
CDR3 protein: CASSLGGQGGTEAFF

J gene: TRBJ1-4
V gene: TRBV7-3
CDR3 protein: CASSLDPRGKLFF